Listed below are T cell receptor beta chains from one sample, sequenced in a study of PD-L1 blockade in urothelial cancer. The table came from immunoSEQ multiplex PCR; TCRdb's copy has only in-frame clones and leaves some out. The table records about 84,000 clones, 90% of them present only once. The sample here was PBMCs, taken around atezolizumab (anti-PD-L1) treatment. These receptors came from a man in his 60s with urothelial cancer. Both conserved end residues are part of each CDR3. D genes are given only for firm matches. Clone size is shown for a subset of rows, as once, few, many or a class of expanded clone.

size,V,J,D,DNA,CDR3
once,TRBV18,TRBJ1-5,-,TGTGCCAGCTCACCTACTGTTAATCAGCCCCAGCATTTT,CASSPTVNQPQHF
few,TRBV12-5,TRBJ2-5,-,TGTGCTAGTGGTTTGGTACTCGGAGAGACCCAGTACTTC,CASGLVLGETQYF
-,TRBV9,TRBJ1-2,-,TGTGCCAGCAGCGGATACAGGGACGTGTATGGCTACACCTTC,CASSGYRDVYGYTF
-,TRBV5-8,TRBJ2-5,TRBD2,TGTGCCAGCAGCAGACGGGGGGGGGTGATGGAGACCCAGTACTTC,CASSRRGGVMETQYF
-,TRBV19,TRBJ1-5,-,TGTGCCAGTAGTATGTTTAGCGGCAATCAGCCCCAGCATTTT,CASSMFSGNQPQHF
-,TRBV7-3,TRBJ2-3,TRBD2,TGTGCCAGCAGCAAAAGTGGCTGGACTAGCGACTTCCGCACAGATACGCAGTATTTT,CASSKSGWTSDFRTDTQYF
once,TRBV5-6,TRBJ1-1,-,TGTGCCAGCAGCTTTCATATTAGTCAAGCTTTCTTT,CASSFHISQAFF
-,TRBV18,TRBJ2-7,-,TGTGCCAGCTCACCTACCCCTAGCTACGAGCAGTACTTC,CASSPTPSYEQYF
-,TRBV4-2,TRBJ2-5,-,TGTGCCAGCAGCCAAGATTTAGGCAGGGGACGAGAGACCCAGTACTTC,CASSQDLGRGRETQYF
-,TRBV5-6,TRBJ1-2,TRBD1,TGTGCCAGCAGCCCGGGACAGGGGAACTATGGCTACACCTTC,CASSPGQGNYGYTF
-,TRBV6-1,TRBJ2-7,TRBD1,TGTGCCAGCAGAAACAGGGGATTTAGCTACGAGCAGTACTTC,CASRNRGFSYEQYF
-,TRBV29-1,TRBJ1-2,TRBD1,TGCAGCGACGACAGGGACTATGGCTACACCTTC,CSDDRDYGYTF
-,TRBV9,TRBJ2-2,-,TGTGCCAGCAGCAAGAGGTGGGGCCGAGAGACCGGGGAGCTGTTTTTT,CASSKRWGRETGELFF
-,TRBV6-5,TRBJ2-7,TRBD1,TGTGCCAGCAGGGCCGGGACAGGAATCTACGAGCAGTACTTC,CASRAGTGIYEQYF
-,TRBV7-9,TRBJ2-3,TRBD2,TGTGCCAGCAGCTTAGGACTAGCGGGGGTACTCTACACAGATACGCAGTATTTT,CASSLGLAGVLYTDTQYF
-,TRBV4-3,TRBJ2-3,-,TGCGCCAGCAGCCAAGAACGAGTCGTGGATACGCAGTATTTT,CASSQERVVDTQYF
few,TRBV27,TRBJ1-6,-,TGTGCCAGCAGTTTCCGGGGTAGTAATTCACCCCTCCACTTT,CASSFRGSNSPLHF
-,TRBV5-1,TRBJ2-4,-,TGCGCCAGCAGCATAGGCGGAGGAGCCAAAAACATTCAGTACTTC,CASSIGGGAKNIQYF
-,TRBV5-4,TRBJ2-1,-,TGTGCCAGCAGATCTAGAGACTACAATGAGCAGTTCTTC,CASRSRDYNEQFF
-,TRBV19,TRBJ1-2,-,TGTGCCAGTTTCAGTGCTAACTATGGCTACACCTTC,CASFSANYGYTF
once,TRBV7-2,TRBJ2-3,-,TGTGCCAGCAGCTTACCCGGCACAGATACGCAGTATTTT,CASSLPGTDTQYF
-,TRBV28,TRBJ2-3,TRBD2,TGTGCCAGCAGTTTATTGCGGGGGGCAGATACGCAGTATTTT,CASSLLRGADTQYF
-,TRBV4-1,TRBJ2-7,TRBD2,TGCGCCAGCAGCCAGCCGACTAGCGCATCCTACGAGCAGTACTTC,CASSQPTSASYEQYF
-,TRBV30,TRBJ1-3,-,TGTGCCTGGAGTGTTACAGGGAGCTCTGGAAACACCATATATTTT,CAWSVTGSSGNTIYF
-,TRBV2,TRBJ1-6,-,TGTGCCAGCAGTGACCTCCCTAATTCACCCCTCCACTTT,CASSDLPNSPLHF
-,TRBV28,TRBJ1-2,-,TGTGCCAGCAGGGCGGGTTTTCCGTATGGCTACACCTTC,CASRAGFPYGYTF
-,TRBV15,TRBJ2-7,-,TGTGCCACCAGCTCCGAACGGGCAGGGATCGCCTACGAGCAGTACTTC,CATSSERAGIAYEQYF